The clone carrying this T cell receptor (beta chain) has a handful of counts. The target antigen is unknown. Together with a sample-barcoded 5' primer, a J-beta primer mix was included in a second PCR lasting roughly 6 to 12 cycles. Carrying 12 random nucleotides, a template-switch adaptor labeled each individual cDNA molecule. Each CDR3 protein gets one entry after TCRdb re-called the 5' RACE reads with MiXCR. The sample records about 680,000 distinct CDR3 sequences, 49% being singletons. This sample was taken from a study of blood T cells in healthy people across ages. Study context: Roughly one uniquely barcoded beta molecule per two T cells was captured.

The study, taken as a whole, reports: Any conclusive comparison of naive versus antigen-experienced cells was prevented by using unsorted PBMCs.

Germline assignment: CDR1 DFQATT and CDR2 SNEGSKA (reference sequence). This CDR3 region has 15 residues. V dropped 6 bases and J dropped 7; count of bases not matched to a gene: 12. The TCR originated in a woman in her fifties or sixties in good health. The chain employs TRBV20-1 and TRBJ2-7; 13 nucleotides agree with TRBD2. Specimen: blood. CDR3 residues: CSAPSLAGGDNEQYF. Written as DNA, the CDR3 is TGCAGTGCCCCTTCACTAGCGGGAGGGGACAATGAGCAGTACTTC.